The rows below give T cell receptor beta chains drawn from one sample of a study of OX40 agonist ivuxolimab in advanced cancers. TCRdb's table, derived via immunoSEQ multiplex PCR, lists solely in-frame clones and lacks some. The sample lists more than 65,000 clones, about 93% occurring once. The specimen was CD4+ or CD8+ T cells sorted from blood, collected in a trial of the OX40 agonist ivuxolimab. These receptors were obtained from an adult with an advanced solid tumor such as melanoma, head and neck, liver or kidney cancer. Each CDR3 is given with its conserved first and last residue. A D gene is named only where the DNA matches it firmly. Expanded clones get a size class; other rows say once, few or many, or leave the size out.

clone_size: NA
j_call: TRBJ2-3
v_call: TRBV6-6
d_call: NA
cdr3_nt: TGTGCCAGCATGCGGGCAGATACGCAGTATTTT
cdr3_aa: CASMRADTQYF

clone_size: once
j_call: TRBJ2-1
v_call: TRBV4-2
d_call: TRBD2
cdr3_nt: TGTGCCAGCAGCCAAGATCCAGCGGGGGCCTACAATGAGCAGTTCTTC
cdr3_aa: CASSQDPAGAYNEQFF

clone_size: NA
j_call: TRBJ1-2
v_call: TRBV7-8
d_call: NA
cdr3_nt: TGTGCCAGCAGCCCCACCCGGTCCCGAAATGGCTACACCTTC
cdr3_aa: CASSPTRSRNGYTF

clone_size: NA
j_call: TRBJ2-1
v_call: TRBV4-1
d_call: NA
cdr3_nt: TGCGCCAGCAGCCAGGAATTTAGCTCCTACAATGAGCAGTTCTTC
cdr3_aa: CASSQEFSSYNEQFF

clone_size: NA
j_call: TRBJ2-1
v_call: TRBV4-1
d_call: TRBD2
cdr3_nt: TGCGCCAGCAGCCAAGGGGGGGGCAATGAGCAGTTCTTC
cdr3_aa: CASSQGGGNEQFF

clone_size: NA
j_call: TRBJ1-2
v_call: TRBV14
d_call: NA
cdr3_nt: TGTGCCAGCAGCAGGGGAGGAGGGGCGCTTGGCTACACCTTC
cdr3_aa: CASSRGGGALGYTF

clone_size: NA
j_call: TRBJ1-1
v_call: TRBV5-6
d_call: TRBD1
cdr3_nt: TGTGCCAGCAGCGCGGGGACAGGGTGGGTGGGAACTGAAGCTTTCTTT
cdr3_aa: CASSAGTGWVGTEAFF

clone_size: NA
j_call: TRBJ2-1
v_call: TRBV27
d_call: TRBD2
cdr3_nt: TGTGCCAGCAGTTTGGGACTAGCGGGAGCTTCCTCCTACAATGAGCAGTTCTTC
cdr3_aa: CASSLGLAGASSYNEQFF

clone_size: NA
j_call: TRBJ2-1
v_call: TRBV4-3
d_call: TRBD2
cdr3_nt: TGCGCCAGCAGCCAAGTCCTAGCGGGAGGGCCGTTAAATGAGCAGTTCTTC
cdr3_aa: CASSQVLAGGPLNEQFF

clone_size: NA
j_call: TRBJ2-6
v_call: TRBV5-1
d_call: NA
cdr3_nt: TGCGCCAGCAGCTCTTCATTGGGCGTTTTTTCCTCTGGGGCCAACGTCCTGACTTTC
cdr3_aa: CASSSSLGVFSSGANVLTF

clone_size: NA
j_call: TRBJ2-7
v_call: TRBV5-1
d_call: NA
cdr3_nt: TGCGCCAGCAGCTTGAAGGGTGTAGAAAACGAGCAGTACTTC
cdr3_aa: CASSLKGVENEQYF

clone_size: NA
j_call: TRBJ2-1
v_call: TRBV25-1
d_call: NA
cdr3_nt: TGTGCCAGCAGTGAACCTACCAATGAGCAGTTCTTC
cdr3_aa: CASSEPTNEQFF

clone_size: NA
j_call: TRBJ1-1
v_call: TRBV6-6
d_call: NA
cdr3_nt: TGTGCCAGCATCACACTTAGGTCCGGGACAAACACTGAAGCTTTCTTT
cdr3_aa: CASITLRSGTNTEAFF

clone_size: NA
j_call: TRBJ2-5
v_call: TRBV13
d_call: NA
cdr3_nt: TGTGCCAGCAGCGCCGCGGGGCAGGGGAAAGAGACCCAGTACTTC
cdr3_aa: CASSAAGQGKETQYF

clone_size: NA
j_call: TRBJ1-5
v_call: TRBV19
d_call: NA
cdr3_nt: TGTGCCAGTAGTATAGGCTCCGGGGGCCTATCGGCCCAGCATTTT
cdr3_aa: CASSIGSGGLSAQHF

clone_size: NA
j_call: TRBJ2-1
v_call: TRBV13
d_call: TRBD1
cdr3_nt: TGTGCCAGCGGGACAGGGGCGCATGAGCAGTTCTTC
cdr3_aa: CASGTGAHEQFF

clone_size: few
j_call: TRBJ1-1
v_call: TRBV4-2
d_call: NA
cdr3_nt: TGTGCCAGCAGCCAAGAGATGGTGAACACTGAAGCTTTCTTT
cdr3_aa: CASSQEMVNTEAFF

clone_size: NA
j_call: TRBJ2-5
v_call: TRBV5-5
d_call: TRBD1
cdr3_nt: TGTGCCAGCACCGCCACGACAGGGGCCGGAGAGACCCAGTACTTC
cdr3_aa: CASTATTGAGETQYF

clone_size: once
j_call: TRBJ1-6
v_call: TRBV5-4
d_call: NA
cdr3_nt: TGTGCCAGCAGCTTCTCCGGACACCGGGACCTTTATAATTCACCCCTCCACTTT
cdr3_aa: CASSFSGHRDLYNSPLHF

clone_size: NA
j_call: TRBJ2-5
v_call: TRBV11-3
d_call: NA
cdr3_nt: TGTGCCAGCAGCTCGCATGGTGAAGAGACCCAGTACTTC
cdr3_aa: CASSSHGEETQYF

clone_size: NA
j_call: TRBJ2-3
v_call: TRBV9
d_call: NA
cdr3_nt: TGTGCCAGCAGCCATGAAGGCCTGGAGCCAGATACGCAGTATTTT
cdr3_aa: CASSHEGLEPDTQYF

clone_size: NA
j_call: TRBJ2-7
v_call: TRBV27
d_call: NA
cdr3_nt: TGTGCCAGCAGTCTTGGGACACTTAACTACGAGCAGTACTTC
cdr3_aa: CASSLGTLNYEQYF

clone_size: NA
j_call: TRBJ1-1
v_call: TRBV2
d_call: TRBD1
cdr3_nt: TGTGCCAGCGTGAGACAGGGGAACACTGAAGCTTTCTTT
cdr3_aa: CASVRQGNTEAFF

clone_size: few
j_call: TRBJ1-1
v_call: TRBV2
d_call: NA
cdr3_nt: TGTGCCAGCAGGAAATTGGGGAACACTGAAGCTTTCTTT
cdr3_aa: CASRKLGNTEAFF

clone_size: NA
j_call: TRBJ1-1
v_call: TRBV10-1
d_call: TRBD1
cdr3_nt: TGCGCCAGCAGTGAGTATCGCAGGGGGGGGACTGAAGCTTTCTTT
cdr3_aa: CASSEYRRGGTEAFF

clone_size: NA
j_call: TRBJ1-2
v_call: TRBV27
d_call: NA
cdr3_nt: TGTGCCAGCAGTATACGGGACGGACCTTCCTATGGCTACACCTTC
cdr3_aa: CASSIRDGPSYGYTF

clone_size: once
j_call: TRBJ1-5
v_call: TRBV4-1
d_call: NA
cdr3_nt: TGCGCCAGCAGCCAAGGGTTTGGGCAGCCCCAGCATTTT
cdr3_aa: CASSQGFGQPQHF

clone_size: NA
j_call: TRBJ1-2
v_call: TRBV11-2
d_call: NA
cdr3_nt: TGTGCCAGCAGCTCGTTAGGATCTGGGCACACCTTC
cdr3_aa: CASSSLGSGHTF

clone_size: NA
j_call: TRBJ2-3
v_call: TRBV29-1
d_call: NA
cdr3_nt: TGCAGCGTTGTCATCGGGTTCTCTAGCACAGATACGCAGTATTTT
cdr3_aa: CSVVIGFSSTDTQYF